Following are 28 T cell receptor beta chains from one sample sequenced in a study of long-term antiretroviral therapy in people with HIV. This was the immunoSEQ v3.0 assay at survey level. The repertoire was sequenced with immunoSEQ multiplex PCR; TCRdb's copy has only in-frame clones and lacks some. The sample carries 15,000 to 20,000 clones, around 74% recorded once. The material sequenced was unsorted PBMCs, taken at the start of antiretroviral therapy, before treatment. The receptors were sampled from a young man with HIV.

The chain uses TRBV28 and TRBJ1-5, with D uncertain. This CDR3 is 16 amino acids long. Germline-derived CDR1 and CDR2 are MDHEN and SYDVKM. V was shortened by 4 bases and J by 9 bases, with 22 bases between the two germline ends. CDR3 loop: CASSSSGRYLAGPQHF. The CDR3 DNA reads TGTGCCAGCAGTTCCTCTGGCAGGTACCTTGCCGGGCCCCAGCATTTT.

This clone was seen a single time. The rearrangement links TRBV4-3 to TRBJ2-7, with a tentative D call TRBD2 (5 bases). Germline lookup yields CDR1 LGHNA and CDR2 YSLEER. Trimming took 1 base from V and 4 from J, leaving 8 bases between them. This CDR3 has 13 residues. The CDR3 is CASSQGTRYEQYF. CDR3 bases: TGCGCCAGCAGCCAAGGGACTCGTTACGAGCAGTACTTC.

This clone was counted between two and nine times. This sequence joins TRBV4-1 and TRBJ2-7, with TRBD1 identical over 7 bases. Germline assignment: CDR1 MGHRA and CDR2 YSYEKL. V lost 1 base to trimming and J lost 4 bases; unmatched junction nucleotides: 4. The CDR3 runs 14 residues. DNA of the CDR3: TGCGCCAGCAGCCAAGGACAGGGATCGTACGAGCAGTACTTC. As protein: CASSQGQGSYEQYF.

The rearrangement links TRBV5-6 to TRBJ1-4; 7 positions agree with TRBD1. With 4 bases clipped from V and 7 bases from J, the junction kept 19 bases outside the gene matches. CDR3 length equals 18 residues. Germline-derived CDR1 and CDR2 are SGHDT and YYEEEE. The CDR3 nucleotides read TGTGCCAGCAGCCTCCGCCTGACAGGGCCTCGGCCAATTGAAAAACTGTTTTTT. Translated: CASSLRLTGPRPIEKLFF.

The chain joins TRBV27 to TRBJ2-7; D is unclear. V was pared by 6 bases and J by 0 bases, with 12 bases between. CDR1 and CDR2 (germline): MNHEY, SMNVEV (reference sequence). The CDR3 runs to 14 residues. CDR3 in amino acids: CASRKHASSYEQYF. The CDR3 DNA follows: TGTGCCAGCAGAAAACATGCCAGCTCCTACGAGCAGTACTTC.

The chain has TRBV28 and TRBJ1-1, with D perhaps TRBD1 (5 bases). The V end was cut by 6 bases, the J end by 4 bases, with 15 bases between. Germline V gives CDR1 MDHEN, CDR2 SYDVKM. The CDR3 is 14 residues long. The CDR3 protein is CASSRRAWSTEAFF. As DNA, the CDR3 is TGTGCCAGCAGCCGCAGGGCTTGGAGCACTGAAGCTTTCTTT. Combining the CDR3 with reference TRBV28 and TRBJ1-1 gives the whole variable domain DVKVTQSSRYLVKRTGEKVFLECVQDMDHENMFWYRQDPGLGLRLIYFSYDVKMKEKGDIPEGYSVSREKKERFSLILESASTNQTSMYLCASSRRAWSTEAFFGQGTRLTVV.

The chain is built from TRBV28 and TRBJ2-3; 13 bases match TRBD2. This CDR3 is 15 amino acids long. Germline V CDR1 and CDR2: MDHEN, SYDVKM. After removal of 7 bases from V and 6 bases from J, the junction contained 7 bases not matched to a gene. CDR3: CASTLLAGGGDTQYF. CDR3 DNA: TGTGCCAGCACCTTACTAGCGGGAGGGGGGGATACGCAGTATTTT.

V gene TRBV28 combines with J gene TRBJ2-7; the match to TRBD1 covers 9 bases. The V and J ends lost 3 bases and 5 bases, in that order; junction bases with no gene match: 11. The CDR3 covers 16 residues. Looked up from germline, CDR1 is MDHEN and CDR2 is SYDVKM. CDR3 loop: CASSFPTGGAPDEQYF. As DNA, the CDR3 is TGTGCCAGCAGTTTCCCCACAGGGGGCGCCCCGGACGAGCAGTACTTC.

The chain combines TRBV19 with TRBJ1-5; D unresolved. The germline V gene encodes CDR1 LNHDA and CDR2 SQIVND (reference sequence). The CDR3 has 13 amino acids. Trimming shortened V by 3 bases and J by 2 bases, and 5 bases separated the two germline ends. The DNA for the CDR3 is TGTGCCAGTAGTATTTCCGGCAATCAGCCCCAGCATTTT. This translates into CASSISGNQPQHF.

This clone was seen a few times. The CDR3 DNA reads TGCAGCGAAAGGACAGGGGAAGGAAAACTGTTTTTT. Its protein is CSERTGEGKLFF. The V call is TRBV29-1, the J call TRBJ1-4; 9 positions match TRBD1. The CDR3 spans 12 residues. Germline CDR1 reads SQVTM; CDR2 reads ANQGSEA. With 7 bases clipped from V and 10 bases from J, the junction kept 7 bases outside the gene matches.

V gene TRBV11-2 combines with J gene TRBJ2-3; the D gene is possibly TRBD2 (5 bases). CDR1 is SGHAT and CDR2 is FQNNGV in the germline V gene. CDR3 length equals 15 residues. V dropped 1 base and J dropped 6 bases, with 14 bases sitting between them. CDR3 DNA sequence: TGTGCCAGCAGCTTAGCCGGGGTCGGGCGGGATACGCAGTATTTT. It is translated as CASSLAGVGRDTQYF.

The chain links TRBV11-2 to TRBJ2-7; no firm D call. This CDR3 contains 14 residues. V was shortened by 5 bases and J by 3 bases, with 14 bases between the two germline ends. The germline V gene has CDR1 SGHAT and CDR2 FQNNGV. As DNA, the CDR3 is TGTGCCAGCAGCCCTTGGAGCCGCTTCTACGAGCAGTACTTC. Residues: CASSPWSRFYEQYF.

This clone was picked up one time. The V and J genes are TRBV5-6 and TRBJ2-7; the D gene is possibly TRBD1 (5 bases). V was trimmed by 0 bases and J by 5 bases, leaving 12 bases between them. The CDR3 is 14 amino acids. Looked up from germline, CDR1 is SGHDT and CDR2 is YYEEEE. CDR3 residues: CASSLDRLDNEQYF. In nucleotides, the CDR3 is TGTGCCAGCAGCTTGGACAGGTTAGACAACGAGCAGTACTTC. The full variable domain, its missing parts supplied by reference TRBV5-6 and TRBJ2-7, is DAGVTQSPTHLIKTRGQQVTLRCSPKSGHDTVSWYQQALGQGPQFIFQYYEEEERQRGNFPDRFSGHQFPNYSSELNVNALLLGDSALYLCASSLDRLDNEQYFGPGTRLTVT.

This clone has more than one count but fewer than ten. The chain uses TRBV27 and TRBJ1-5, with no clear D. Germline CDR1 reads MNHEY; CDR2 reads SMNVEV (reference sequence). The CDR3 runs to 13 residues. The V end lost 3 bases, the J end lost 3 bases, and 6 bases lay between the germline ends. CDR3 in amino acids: CASSFSLNQPQHF. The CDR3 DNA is TGTGCCAGCAGTTTCTCCCTCAATCAGCCCCAGCATTTT.

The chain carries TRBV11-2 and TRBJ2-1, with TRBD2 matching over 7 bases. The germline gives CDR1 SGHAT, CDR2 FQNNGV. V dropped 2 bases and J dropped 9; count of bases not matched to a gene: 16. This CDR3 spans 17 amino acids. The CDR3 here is CASSLLASGPPGGEQFF. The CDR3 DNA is TGTGCCAGCAGCTTATTAGCTAGCGGCCCTCCTGGGGGTGAGCAGTTCTTC.

The CDR3 bases are TGTGCCATCAGTGACAGGGACAGCTCCTACGAGCAGTACTTC. Protein product: CAISDRDSSYEQYF. The chain joins TRBV10-3 to TRBJ2-7; TRBD1 matches 7 bases. Germline CDR1 is ENHRY and CDR2 is SYGVKD. The CDR3 sequence is 14 residues long. V was clipped by 3 bases and J by 0 bases; unmatched bases: 2.

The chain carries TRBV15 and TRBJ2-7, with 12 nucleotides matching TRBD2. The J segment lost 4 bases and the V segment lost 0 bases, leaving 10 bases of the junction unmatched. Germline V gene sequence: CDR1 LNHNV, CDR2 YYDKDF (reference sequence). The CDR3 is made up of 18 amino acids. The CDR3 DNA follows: TGTGCCACCAGCAGAGACCCCCCTGGACTAGCGGGAAGGTACGAGCAGTACTTC. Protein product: CATSRDPPGLAGRYEQYF.

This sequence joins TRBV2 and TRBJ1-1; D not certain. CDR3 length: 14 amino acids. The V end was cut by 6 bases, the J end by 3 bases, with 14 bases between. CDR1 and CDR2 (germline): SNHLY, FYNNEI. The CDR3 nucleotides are TGTGCCAGCAGGGGATTACTTGGATACACTGAAGCTTTCTTT. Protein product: CASRGLLGYTEAFF.

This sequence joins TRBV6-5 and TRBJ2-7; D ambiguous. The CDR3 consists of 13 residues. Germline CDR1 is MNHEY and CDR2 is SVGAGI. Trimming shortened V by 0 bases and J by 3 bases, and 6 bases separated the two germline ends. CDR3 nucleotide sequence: TGTGCCAGCAGTTACTCTCCGAACTACGAGCAGTACTTC. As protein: CASSYSPNYEQYF.

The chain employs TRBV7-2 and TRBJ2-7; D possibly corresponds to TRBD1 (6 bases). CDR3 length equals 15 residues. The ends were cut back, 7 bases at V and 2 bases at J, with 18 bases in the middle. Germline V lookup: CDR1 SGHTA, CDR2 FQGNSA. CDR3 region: CASTIGGHKTYEQYF. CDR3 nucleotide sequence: TGTGCCAGCACCATAGGGGGACACAAAACCTACGAGCAGTACTTC.

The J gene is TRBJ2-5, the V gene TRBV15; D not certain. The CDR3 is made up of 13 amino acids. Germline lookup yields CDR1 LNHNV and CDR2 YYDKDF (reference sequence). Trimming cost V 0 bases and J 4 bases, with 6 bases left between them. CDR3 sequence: CATSRDYGETQYF. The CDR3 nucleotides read TGTGCCACCAGCAGAGATTATGGAGAGACCCAGTACTTC.

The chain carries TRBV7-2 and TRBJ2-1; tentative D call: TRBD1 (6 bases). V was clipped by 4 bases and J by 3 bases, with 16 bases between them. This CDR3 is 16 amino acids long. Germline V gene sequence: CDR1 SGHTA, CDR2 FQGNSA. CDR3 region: CASSCAEDRSYNEQFF. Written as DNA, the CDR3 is TGTGCCAGCAGCTGCGCCGAAGACAGGAGCTACAATGAGCAGTTCTTC.

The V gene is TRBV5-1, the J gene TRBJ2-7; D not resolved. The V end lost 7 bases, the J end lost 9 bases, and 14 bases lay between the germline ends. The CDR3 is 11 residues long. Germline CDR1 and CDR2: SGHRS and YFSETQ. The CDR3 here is CASAVEPGQYF. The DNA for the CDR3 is TGCGCCAGCGCGGTAGAACCTGGGCAGTACTTC.

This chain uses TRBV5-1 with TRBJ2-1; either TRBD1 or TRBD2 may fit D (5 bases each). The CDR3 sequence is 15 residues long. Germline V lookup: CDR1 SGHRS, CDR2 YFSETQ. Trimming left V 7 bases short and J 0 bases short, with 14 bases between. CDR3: CASGDLRSSYNEQFF. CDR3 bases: TGCGCCAGCGGGGACCTTCGTAGCTCCTACAATGAGCAGTTCTTC.

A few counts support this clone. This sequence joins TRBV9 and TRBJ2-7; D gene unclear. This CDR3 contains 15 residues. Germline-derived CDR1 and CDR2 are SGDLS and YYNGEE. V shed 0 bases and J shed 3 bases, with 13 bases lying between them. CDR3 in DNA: TGTGCCAGCAGCGTAGGGGCACAGTGGAACTACGAGCAGTACTTC. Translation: CASSVGAQWNYEQYF.

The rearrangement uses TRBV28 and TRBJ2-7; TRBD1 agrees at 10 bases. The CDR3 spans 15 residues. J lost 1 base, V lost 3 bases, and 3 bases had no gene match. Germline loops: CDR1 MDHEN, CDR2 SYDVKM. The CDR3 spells CASSLGTGASYEQYF. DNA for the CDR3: TGTGCCAGCAGTTTGGGGACAGGGGCATCCTACGAGCAGTACTTC. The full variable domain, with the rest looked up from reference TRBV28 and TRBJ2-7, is DVKVTQSSRYLVKRTGEKVFLECVQDMDHENMFWYRQDPGLGLRLIYFSYDVKMKEKGDIPEGYSVSREKKERFSLILESASTNQTSMYLCASSLGTGASYEQYFGPGTRLTVT.

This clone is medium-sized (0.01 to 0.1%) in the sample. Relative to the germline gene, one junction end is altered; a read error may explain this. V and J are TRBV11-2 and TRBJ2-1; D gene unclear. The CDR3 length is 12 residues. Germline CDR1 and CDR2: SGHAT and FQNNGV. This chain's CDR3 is CASSTGPSLTLF. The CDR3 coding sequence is TGTGCCAGCAGCACCGGGCCCTCCCTTACCCTCTTC.

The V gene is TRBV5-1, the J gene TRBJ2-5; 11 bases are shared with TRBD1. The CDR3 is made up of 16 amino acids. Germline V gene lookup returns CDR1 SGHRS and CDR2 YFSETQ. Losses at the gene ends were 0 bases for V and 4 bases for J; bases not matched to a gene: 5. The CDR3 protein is CASSLAPGQGGETQYF. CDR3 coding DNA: TGCGCCAGCAGCTTGGCACCGGGACAGGGGGGAGAGACCCAGTACTTC. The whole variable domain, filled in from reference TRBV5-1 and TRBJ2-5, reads KAGVTQTPRYLIKTRGQQVTLSCSPISGHRSVSWYQQTPGQGLQFLFEYFSETQRNKGNFPGRFSGRQFSNSRSEMNVSTLELGDSALYLCASSLAPGQGGETQYFGPGTRLLVL.